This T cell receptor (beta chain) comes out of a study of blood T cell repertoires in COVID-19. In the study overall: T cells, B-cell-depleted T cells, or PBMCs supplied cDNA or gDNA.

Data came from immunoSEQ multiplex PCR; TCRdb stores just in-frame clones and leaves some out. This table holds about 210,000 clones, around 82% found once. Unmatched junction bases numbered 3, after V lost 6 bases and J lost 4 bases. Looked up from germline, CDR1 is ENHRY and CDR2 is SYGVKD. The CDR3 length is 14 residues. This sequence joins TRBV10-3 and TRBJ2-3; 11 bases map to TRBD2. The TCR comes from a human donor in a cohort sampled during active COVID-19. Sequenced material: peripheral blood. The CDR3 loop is CAISPSGRSDTQYF. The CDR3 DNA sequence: TGTGCCATCAGCCCTAGCGGGAGGTCAGATACGCAGTATTTT.